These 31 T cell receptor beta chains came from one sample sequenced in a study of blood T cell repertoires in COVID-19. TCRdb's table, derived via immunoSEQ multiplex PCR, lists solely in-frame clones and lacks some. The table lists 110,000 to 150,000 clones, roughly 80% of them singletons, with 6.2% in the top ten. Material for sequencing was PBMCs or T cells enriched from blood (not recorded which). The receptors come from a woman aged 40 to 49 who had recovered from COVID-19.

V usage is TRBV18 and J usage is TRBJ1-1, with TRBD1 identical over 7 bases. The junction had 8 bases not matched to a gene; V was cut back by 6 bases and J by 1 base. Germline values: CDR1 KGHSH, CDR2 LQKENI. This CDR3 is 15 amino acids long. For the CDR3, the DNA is TGTGCCAGCTCTCAAGAACAGGGGAGGAACACTGAAGCTTTCTTT. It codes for CASSQEQGRNTEAFF. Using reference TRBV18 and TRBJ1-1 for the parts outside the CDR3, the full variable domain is NAGVMQNPRHLVRRRGQEARLRCSPMKGHSHVYWYRQLPEEGLKFMVYLQKENIIDESGMPKERFSAEFPKEGPSILRIQQVVRGDSAAYFCASSQEQGRNTEAFFGQGTRLTVV.

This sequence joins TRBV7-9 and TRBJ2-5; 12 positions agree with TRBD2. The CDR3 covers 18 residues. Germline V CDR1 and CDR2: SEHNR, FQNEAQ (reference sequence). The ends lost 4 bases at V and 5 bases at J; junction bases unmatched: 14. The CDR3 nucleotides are TGTGCCAGCAGCTCCAGACTAGCGGGGGCCGACGTCGGGGAGACCCAGTACTTC. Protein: CASSSRLAGADVGETQYF. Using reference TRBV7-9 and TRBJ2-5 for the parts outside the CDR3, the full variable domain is DTGVSQNPRHKITKRGQNVTFRCDPISEHNRLYWYRQTLGQGPEFLTYFQNEAQLEKSRLLSDRFSAERPKGSFSTLEIQRTEQGDSAMYLCASSSRLAGADVGETQYFGPGTRLLVL.

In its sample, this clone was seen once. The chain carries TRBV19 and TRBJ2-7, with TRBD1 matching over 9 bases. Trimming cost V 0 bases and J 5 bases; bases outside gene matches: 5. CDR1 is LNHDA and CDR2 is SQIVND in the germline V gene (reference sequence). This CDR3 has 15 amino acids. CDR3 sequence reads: CASSIDGTGMNEQYF. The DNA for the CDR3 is TGTGCCAGTAGTATAGATGGGACAGGGATGAACGAGCAGTACTTC.

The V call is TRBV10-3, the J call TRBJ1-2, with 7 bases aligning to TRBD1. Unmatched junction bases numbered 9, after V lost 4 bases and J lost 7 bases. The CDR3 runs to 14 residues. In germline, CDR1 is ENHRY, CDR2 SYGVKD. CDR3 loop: CAISVPGQNFGYTF. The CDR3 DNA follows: TGTGCCATCAGTGTCCCGGGACAGAATTTTGGCTACACCTTC.

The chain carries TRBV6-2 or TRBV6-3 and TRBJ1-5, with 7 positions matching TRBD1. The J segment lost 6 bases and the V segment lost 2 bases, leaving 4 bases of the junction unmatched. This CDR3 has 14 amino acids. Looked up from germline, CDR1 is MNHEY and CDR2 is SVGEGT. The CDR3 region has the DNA TGTGCCAGCAGTTACGGGTCAGGGGGTCAGCCCCAGCATTTT. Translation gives CASSYGSGGQPQHF.

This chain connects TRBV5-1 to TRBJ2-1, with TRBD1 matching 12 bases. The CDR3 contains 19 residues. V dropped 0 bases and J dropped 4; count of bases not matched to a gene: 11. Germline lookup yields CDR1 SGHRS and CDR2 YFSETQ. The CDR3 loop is CASSLAGTGGGRQYNEQFF. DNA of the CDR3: TGCGCCAGCAGCTTGGCCGGGACAGGGGGCGGCCGCCAGTACAATGAGCAGTTCTTC.

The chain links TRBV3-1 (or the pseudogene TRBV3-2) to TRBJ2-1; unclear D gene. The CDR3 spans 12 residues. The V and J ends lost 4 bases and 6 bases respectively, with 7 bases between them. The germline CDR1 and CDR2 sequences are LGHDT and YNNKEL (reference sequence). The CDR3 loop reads CASSRATNEQFF. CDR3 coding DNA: TGTGCCAGCAGCCGAGCTACCAATGAGCAGTTCTTC.

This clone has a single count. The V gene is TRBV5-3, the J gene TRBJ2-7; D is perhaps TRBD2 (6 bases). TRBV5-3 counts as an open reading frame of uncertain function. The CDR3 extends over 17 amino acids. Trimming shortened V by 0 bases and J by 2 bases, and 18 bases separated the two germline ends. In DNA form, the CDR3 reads TGTGCCAGAAGCTTGGAGGACCGGGAGATCTCGACCTACGAGCAGTACTTC. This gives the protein CARSLEDREISTYEQYF.

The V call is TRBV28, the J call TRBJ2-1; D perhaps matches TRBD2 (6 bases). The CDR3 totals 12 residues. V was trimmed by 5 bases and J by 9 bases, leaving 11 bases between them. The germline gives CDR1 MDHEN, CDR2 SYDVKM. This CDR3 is CASSALSGEQFF. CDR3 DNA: TGTGCCAGCAGTGCTCTTAGCGGTGAGCAGTTCTTC.

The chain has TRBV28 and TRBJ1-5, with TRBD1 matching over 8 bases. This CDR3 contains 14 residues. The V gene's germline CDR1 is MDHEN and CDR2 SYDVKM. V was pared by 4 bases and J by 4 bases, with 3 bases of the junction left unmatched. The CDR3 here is CASSSRQGNQPQHF. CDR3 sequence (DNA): TGTGCCAGCAGTTCTCGACAGGGGAATCAGCCCCAGCATTTT.

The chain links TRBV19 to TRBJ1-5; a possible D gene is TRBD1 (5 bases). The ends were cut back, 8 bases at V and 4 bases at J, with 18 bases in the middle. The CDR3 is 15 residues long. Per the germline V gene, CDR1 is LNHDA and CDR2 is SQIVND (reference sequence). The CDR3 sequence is CASQLSDSSNQPQHF. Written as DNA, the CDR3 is TGTGCCAGTCAATTATCCGACAGCAGTAATCAGCCCCAGCATTTT.

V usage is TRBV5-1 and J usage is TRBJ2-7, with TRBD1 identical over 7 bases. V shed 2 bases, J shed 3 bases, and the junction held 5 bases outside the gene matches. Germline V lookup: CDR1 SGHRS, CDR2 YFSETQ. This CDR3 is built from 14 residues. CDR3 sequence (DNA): TGCGCCAGCAGCTTTCGACAGGGACACTACGAGCAGTACTTC. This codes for CASSFRQGHYEQYF.

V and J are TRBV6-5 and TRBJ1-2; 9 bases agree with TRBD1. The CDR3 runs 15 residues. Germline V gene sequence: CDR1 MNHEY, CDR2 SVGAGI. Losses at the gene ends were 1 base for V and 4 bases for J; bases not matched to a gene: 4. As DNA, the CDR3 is TGTGCCAGCAGTTACTGGACAGGGGTCTTCTATGGCTACACCTTC. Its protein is CASSYWTGVFYGYTF.

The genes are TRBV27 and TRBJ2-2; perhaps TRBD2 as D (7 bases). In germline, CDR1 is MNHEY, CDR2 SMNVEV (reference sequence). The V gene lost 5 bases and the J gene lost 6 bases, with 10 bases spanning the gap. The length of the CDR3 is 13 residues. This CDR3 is CASSGGAAGELFF. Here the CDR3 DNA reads TGTGCCAGCAGTGGGGGGGCCGCCGGGGAGCTGTTTTTT.

The DNA for the CDR3 is TGTGCCAGCGACCCCCTACAGGGGTGGGCGAATGAGCAGTTCTTC. This gives the protein CASDPLQGWANEQFF. The genes are TRBV7-9 and TRBJ2-1, with TRBD1 matching over 7 bases. This CDR3 region has 15 residues. The germline V gene has CDR1 SEHNR and CDR2 FQNEAQ (reference sequence). V was pared by 8 bases and J by 7 bases, with 14 bases of the junction left unmatched.

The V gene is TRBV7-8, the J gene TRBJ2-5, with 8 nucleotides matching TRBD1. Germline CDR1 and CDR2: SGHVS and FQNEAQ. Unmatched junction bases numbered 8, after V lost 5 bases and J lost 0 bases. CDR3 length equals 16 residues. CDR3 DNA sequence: TGTGCCAGCAGCCAAAAGGACAGGGTGAACCAAGAGACCCAGTACTTC. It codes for CASSQKDRVNQETQYF.

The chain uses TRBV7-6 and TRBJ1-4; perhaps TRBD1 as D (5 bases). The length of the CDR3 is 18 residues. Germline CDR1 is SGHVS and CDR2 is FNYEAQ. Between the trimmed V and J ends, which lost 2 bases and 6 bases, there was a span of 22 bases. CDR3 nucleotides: TGTGCCAGCAGCTTATTGAACGTATCGGACACACGATATGAAAAACTGTTTTTT. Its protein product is CASSLLNVSDTRYEKLFF.

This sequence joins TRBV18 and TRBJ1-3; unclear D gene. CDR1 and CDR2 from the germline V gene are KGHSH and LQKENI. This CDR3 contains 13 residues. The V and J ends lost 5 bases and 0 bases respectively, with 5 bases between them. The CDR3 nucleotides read TGTGCCAGCTCAACAAGCTCTGGAAACACCATATATTTT. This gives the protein CASSTSSGNTIYF.

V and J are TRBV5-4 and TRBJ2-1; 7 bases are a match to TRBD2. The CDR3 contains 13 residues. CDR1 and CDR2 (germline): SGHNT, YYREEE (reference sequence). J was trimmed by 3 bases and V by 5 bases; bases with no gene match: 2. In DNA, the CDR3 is TGTGCCAGCAGTTCGGGGGGCTACAATGAGCAGTTCTTC. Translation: CASSSGGYNEQFF. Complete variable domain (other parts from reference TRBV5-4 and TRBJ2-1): ETGVTQSPTHLIKTRGQQVTLRCSSQSGHNTVSWYQQALGQGPQFIFQYYREEENGRGNFPPRFSGLQFPNYSSELNVNALELDDSALYLCASSSGGYNEQFFGPGTRLTVL.

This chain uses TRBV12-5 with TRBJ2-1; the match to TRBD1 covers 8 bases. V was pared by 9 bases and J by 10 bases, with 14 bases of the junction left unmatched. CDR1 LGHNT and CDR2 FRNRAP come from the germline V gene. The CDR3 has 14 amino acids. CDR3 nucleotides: TGTGCTAGCCACACCGGACAGGGCGAGGGGGAGCAGTTCTTC. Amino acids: CASHTGQGEGEQFF.

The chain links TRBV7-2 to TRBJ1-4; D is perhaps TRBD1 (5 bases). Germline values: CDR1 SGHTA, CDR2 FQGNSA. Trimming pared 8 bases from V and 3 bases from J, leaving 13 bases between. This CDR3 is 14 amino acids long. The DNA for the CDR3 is TGTGCCAGCGGGCGGGGGGACTCTAATGAAAAACTGTTTTTT. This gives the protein CASGRGDSNEKLFF.

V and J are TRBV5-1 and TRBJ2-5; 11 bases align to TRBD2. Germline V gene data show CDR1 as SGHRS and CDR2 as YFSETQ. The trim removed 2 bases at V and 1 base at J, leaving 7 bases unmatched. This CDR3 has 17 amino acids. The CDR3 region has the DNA TGCGCCAGCAGCTTTGGGGGGACTAGCGGTTCCCAAGAGACCCAGTACTTC. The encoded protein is CASSFGGTSGSQETQYF.

CDR3 in DNA: TGTGCCAGCACCGAACTGACTAGCGGGGGCAGGAATGAGCAGTTCTTC. Translated: CASTELTSGGRNEQFF. This sequence joins TRBV2 and TRBJ2-1; 12 bases fit TRBD2. The CDR3 extends over 16 amino acids. Germline values: CDR1 SNHLY, CDR2 FYNNEI. V shed 7 bases and J 7 bases; nucleotides not matched to a gene: 11.

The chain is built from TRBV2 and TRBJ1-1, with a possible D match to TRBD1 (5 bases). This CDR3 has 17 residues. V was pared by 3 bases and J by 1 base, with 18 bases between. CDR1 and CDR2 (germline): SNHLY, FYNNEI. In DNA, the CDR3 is TGTGCCAGCAGTGACGGGGACTTCGGAGTGGCGAACACTGAAGCTTTCTTT. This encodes CASSDGDFGVANTEAFF.

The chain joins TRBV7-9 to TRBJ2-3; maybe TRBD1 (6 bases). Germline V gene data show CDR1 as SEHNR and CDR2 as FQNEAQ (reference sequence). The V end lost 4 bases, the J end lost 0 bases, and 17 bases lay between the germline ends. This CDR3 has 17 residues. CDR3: CASSYIWTAASTDTQYF. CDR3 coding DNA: TGTGCCAGCAGCTACATATGGACAGCGGCTAGCACAGATACGCAGTATTTT.

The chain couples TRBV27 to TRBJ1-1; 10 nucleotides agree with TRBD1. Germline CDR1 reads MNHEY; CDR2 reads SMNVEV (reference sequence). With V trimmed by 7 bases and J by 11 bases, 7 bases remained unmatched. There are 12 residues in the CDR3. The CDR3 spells CASIDRGLIAFF. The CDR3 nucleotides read TGTGCCAGCATCGACAGGGGGCTGATTGCTTTCTTT.

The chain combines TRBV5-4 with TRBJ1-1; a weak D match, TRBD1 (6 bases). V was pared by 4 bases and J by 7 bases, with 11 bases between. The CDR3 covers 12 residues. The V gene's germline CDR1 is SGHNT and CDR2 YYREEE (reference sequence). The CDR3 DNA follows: TGTGCCAGCAGCCAGGACAGCGTTGAAGCTTTCTTT. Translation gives CASSQDSVEAFF.

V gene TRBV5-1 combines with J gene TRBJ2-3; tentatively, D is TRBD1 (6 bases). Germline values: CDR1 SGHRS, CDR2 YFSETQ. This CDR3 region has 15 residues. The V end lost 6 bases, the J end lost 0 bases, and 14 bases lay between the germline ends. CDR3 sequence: CASMLAGASTDTQYF. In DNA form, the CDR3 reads TGCGCCAGCATGCTGGCAGGGGCCAGCACAGATACGCAGTATTTT.

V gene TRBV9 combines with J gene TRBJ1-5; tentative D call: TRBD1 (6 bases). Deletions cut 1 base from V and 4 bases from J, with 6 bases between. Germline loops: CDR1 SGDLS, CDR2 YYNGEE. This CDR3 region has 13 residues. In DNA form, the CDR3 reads TGTGCCAGCAGCGTACAGGGGAATCAGCCCCAGCATTTT. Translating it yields CASSVQGNQPQHF.

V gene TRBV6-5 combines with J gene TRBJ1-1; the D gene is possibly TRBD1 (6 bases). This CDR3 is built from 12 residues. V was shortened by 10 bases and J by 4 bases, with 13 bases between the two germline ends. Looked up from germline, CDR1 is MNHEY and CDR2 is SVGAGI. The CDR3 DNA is TGTGCCACCGAGGCCAGGGGCACTGAAGCTTTCTTT. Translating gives CATEARGTEAFF.

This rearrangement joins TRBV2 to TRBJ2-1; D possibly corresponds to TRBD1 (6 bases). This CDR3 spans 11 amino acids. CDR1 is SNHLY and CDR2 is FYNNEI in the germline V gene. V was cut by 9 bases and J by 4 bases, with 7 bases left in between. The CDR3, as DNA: TGTGCCAGAGGGGGTTACAATGAGCAGTTCTTC. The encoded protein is CARGGYNEQFF.